This TCR beta chain was sequenced for a study of cytomegalovirus exposure and HLA in healthy donors. PCR employed 60 Vbeta and 13 Jbeta primers. Methods used by the authors: Some 11 million of the about 80 million unique TCR beta chains counted in a later analysis were shared. The assay was immunoSEQ multiplex PCR, and TCRdb's table has in-frame clones only and misses some. V, J and clone size derive from that table, while D and trimming were established from the DNA sequence. There are 150,000 to 250,000 clones in the sample; 70% to 80% occur only once, and around 1.4% lies in the top ten. Points on this clone: The junction differs from germline at one of its ends, possibly a read error.

This clonotype originated in a girl under 18 in good health and CMV-seropositive. Sequenced sample: PBMCs.

The DNA of the CDR3 is TGTGCCAGCACTACAGAATATAATGAAAAACTGCTTTTT. Protein product: CASTTEYNEKLLF. The chain links TRBV2 to TRBJ1-4; D not resolved. The germline V gene has CDR1 SNHLY and CDR2 FYNNEI. This CDR3 is 13 amino acids long.